This TCR beta chain was recovered during a study of CD8 T cells in ankylosing spondylitis (TCRdb year 2017). Notes on the research overall: T cell receptor beta repertoires were profiled in healthy donors and ankylosing spondylitis patients so that disease-linked TCR variants could be found. The whole study cohort included under 140 healthy donors and about two dozen ankylosing spondylitis patients. Samples of peripheral blood were taken, and for ankylosing spondylitis patients, synovial fluid was collected as well.

The study at large found these results: The disease-linked clones were reported to be significantly enriched in matched synovial fluid samples from ankylosing spondylitis patients. Some motif variants were previously reported in synovial fluid and blood of reactive arthritis patients, suggesting common disease-initiation mechanisms. In peripheral blood, the disease-linked clones were found at relatively low frequencies and had a CD8+ phenotype. A TCR beta motif made up of seven or eight highly homologous amino acid variants appeared to be characteristic of blood from ankylosing spondylitis patients.

The V end gives up 2 bases and the J end 5 bases, leaving 4 bases in the junction not matched to a gene. CDR1 and CDR2, looked up from the germline V gene, are MNHEY and SVGAGI. Spanning cysteine to phenylalanine, the CDR3 consists of 14 amino acids. The entry retains the CDR3 DNA only, 42 bases that are in frame from base 1. TCRdb names Illumina HiSeq 2500 as the instrument used. TCR beta libraries were prepared by quantitative 5'-RACE with molecular barcodes. The source study handled its data this way. A new computational method based on a probabilistic model of VDJ rearrangement was used to identify disease-linked TCR variants. Through fastp at Q25 and MiXCR, TCRdb rebuilt clones from the public reads, retaining in-frame beta chains. Duplicate CDR3 protein sequences are folded into a single record with the most common DNA and genes. The V and J calls come from TCRdb's annotation, not from the publication. For this sample there are 750,000 to 850,000 distinct CDR3 sequences; about an eighth appear just once. Of the sample, about 0.5% is held by the ten largest clones.

Remarks on this clonotype: The target of this receptor is not known. There are no base qualities to consult, and no much larger clone falls within one base.

The sequenced sample consisted of blood, either unsorted or a sorted T cell fraction (not recorded which). The sequence links TRBV6-5 to TRBJ2-5; 8 central nucleotides agree with TRBD2. The origin of this receptor is a male donor with ankylosing spondylitis. CDR3 region: CASSYMLAGETQYF. The DNA sequence is as follows: TGTGCCAGCAGTTACATGCTAGCGGGTGAGACCCAGTACTTC.